This TCR beta chain was sequenced for a study of T cells after yellow fever vaccination. Regarding this clonotype: Its antigen is unidentified.

Study results and limitations: Repertoires sorted by FACS could include abundant clonotypes that are contaminants from the bulk population. Detected again after the booster were most primary-vaccination clones, at about 96% CD4 and roughly 88% CD8.

Researchers made TCR cDNA using 5'RACE template switching, and this step added a universal primer site and UMIs. TCRdb fed the 5' RACE reads into MiXCR, producing one record per CDR3 protein. There are some 400,000 distinct CDR3 sequences in the sample; 6% to 8% occur only once, and approximately 16% lies in the top ten. The germline gives CDR1 MNHEY, CDR2 SMNVEV (reference sequence). Trimming took 7 bases from V and 5 from J; bases not matched to a gene: 11. The CDR3 spans 16 residues. The chain uses TRBV27 and TRBJ2-3; 11 bases fit TRBD1. Here the sequenced sample was PBMCs, taken 5 days after the yellow fever booster vaccination. The TCR comes from a man aged 25-45 years who received the YFV17D yellow fever vaccine. In nucleotides, the CDR3 is TGTGCCAGCACCAGGACAGGGGGCGGTCGGGGAGATACGCAGTATTTT. This gives the protein CASTRTGGGRGDTQYF.